These T cell receptor beta chains were read from a single sample in a study of tumor-infiltrating lymphocytes in primary liver carcinoma. Each CDR3 protein is one row after TCRdb ran MiXCR on the multiplex PCR reads. The sample lists roughly 25,000 distinct CDR3 sequences; roughly three quarters were seen once. Source material: liver tumor tissue from sampling region 5. Receptors originate from a woman in her twenties or thirties with primary liver carcinoma and hepatitis B virus infection. Both conserved end residues are part of each CDR3. A D gene is named only where the DNA matches it firmly. Not every row has a clone size; where given, it reads once, few, many or a size class.

V gene: TRBV6-1
CDR3 length: 13
clone size: -
J gene: TRBJ1-4
D gene: -
CDR3 DNA: TGTGCCAGCAGTGATGCGGGACTCCTAGGGTCGTTTTTT
CDR3 protein: CASSDAGLLGSFF

V gene: TRBV6-5
CDR3 length: 16
clone size: -
J gene: TRBJ1-5
D gene: -
CDR3 DNA: TGTGCCAGCACATCGGTGCGGGGAAGCCGATTACAGCCCCAGCATTTT
CDR3 protein: CASTSVRGSRLQPQHF

V gene: TRBV10-3
CDR3 length: 14
clone size: once
J gene: TRBJ2-1
D gene: -
CDR3 DNA: TGTGCCATCAATCTCACGGCGACCCGGGATGAGCAGTCCTTC
CDR3 protein: CAINLTATRDEQSF

V gene: TRBV12-3/TRBV12-4
CDR3 length: 13
clone size: -
J gene: TRBJ1-1
D gene: -
CDR3 DNA: TGTGCCAGCAGTTTCATAGGGGACACTGAAGCTTACTTT
CDR3 protein: CASSFIGDTEAYF

V gene: TRBV12-3/TRBV12-4
CDR3 length: 14
clone size: few
J gene: TRBJ2-5
D gene: -
CDR3 DNA: TGTGCCAGCAGTAGTAGCGAGGCCCAAGAGACCCAGTACTTC
CDR3 protein: CASSSSEAQETQYF

V gene: TRBV4-2
CDR3 length: 16
clone size: -
J gene: TRBJ2-2
D gene: TRBD2
CDR3 DNA: TGTGCCGGCAACCAAGATGTGGGGGAGGGCGTCGGGAAGCTGTTTTTT
CDR3 protein: CAGNQDVGEGVGKLFF

V gene: TRBV28
CDR3 length: 15
clone size: -
J gene: TRBJ1-2
D gene: -
CDR3 DNA: TGTGTAAGCATCCAAGGACAGAGGGCTAACTATGGCTACACCTTC
CDR3 protein: CVSIQGQRANYGYTF

V gene: TRBV6-2/TRBV6-3
CDR3 length: 13
clone size: -
J gene: TRBJ1-5
D gene: -
CDR3 DNA: TGTGCGAGCAGTTACCGGGACGATCAGCCCCAGCTTTTT
CDR3 protein: CASSYRDDQPQLF

V gene: TRBV12-3/TRBV12-4
CDR3 length: 14
clone size: -
J gene: TRBJ1-1
D gene: -
CDR3 DNA: TGTGCCAGCAATTCGGGACCGGGAAGCACTGAAGCATTCTTT
CDR3 protein: CASNSGPGSTEAFF

V gene: TRBV6-5
CDR3 length: 16
clone size: -
J gene: TRBJ1-5
D gene: -
CDR3 DNA: TGTTCCAGCACCTCGATGCGGGGAAACCGATTACAGCTCCAGCATTTT
CDR3 protein: CSSTSMRGNRLQLQHF

V gene: TRBV4-2
CDR3 length: 18
clone size: -
J gene: TRBJ2-7
D gene: TRBD1
CDR3 DNA: TGTGTCAGCAACCAGGAACACCTAGGACAGGGGGGACCGCGCGAGCAGTATTTC
CDR3 protein: CVSNQEHLGQGGPREQYF

V gene: TRBV7-9
CDR3 length: 11
clone size: once
J gene: TRBJ2-5
D gene: -
CDR3 DNA: TGTGCCAGTAGATTTAGGGAGTCCCAGTACTTC
CDR3 protein: CASRFRESQYF

V gene: TRBV29-1
CDR3 length: 15
clone size: -
J gene: TRBJ2-1
D gene: -
CDR3 DNA: TGCAGCATACATTCAGGACTACACAACTACAATGAGAAGTTCTTT
CDR3 protein: CSIHSGLHNYNEKFF

V gene: TRBV29-1
CDR3 length: 11
clone size: few
J gene: TRBJ2-3
D gene: -
CDR3 DNA: TGTAGCGTGGCGGAGAGGGAGAGAGTGTATTTT
CDR3 protein: CSVAERERVYF

V gene: TRBV11-1
CDR3 length: 15
clone size: -
J gene: TRBJ2-1
D gene: TRBD2
CDR3 DNA: TGTGCCAGCAGGACCGGGACTAGCGGTCACAATGAACGGTTCTTC
CDR3 protein: CASRTGTSGHNERFF

V gene: TRBV6-5
CDR3 length: 18
clone size: once
J gene: TRBJ2-2
D gene: -
CDR3 DNA: TGTGCCAGCAGTTACTCCCCAGAGGTCGGGAGCAGCACCGGGGAGCCGATTTTT
CDR3 protein: CASSYSPEVGSSTGEPIF

V gene: TRBV6-5
CDR3 length: 18
clone size: -
J gene: TRBJ2-6
D gene: -
CDR3 DNA: TGTACCAGCAAGACATACAGGGGGGGCGTCTTTGGGGCCAACGTCCTGACTTTC
CDR3 protein: CTSKTYRGGVFGANVLTF

V gene: TRBV7-2
CDR3 length: 13
clone size: -
J gene: TRBJ1-4
D gene: -
CDR3 DNA: TGTGCCAGCAGCTTCTATGTAGAGGAAAAACTGTTTTTT
CDR3 protein: CASSFYVEEKLFF

V gene: TRBV7-8
CDR3 length: 14
clone size: -
J gene: TRBJ1-1
D gene: -
CDR3 DNA: TGTGACAGCAGCTTAGTTCCCCCCGATGTGTTCGCTTTCTTT
CDR3 protein: CDSSLVPPDVFAFF

V gene: TRBV4-3
CDR3 length: 18
clone size: -
J gene: TRBJ2-3
D gene: -
CDR3 DNA: TGTGCCAGCAGCCAGTCGGTCTGGCTGGGTAATCCCCATGATACGCAGTATTTT
CDR3 protein: CASSQSVWLGNPHDTQYF

V gene: TRBV4-3
CDR3 length: 18
clone size: -
J gene: TRBJ2-7
D gene: TRBD2
CDR3 DNA: TGCGCCAGCAGCCAAGCTGTGACGGGGGGTTACATTGGCTACGAGCAGTATTTC
CDR3 protein: CASSQAVTGGYIGYEQYF

V gene: TRBV6-2/TRBV6-3
CDR3 length: 13
clone size: -
J gene: TRBJ2-7
D gene: -
CDR3 DNA: TGTGCTAGCGGTCCCAGCGAGACGTACGAGCAGTACTTC
CDR3 protein: CASGPSETYEQYF

V gene: TRBV29-1
CDR3 length: 16
clone size: -
J gene: TRBJ2-3
D gene: -
CDR3 DNA: TGCAGCGTTGCGTTAGGAGGTCTAGGAGGAACAGATACACAGTATTTT
CDR3 protein: CSVALGGLGGTDTQYF

V gene: TRBV7-8
CDR3 length: 17
clone size: medium-sized
J gene: TRBJ2-2
D gene: -
CDR3 DNA: TGTGCCAGCAATTCGCGGGGCCACACGCCGAACACCGGGGAGCTGTTTTTT
CDR3 protein: CASNSRGHTPNTGELFF

V gene: TRBV29-1
CDR3 length: 16
clone size: -
J gene: TRBJ2-5
D gene: -
CDR3 DNA: TGTAGCGTTGAAGCCTCCCGGTTAGGGGTCCATGAGACCCAGTACTTT
CDR3 protein: CSVEASRLGVHETQYF

V gene: TRBV6-5
CDR3 length: 17
clone size: many
J gene: TRBJ1-1
D gene: -
CDR3 DNA: TGTGCCAGCAGTTGCTCAGGGGACAACGGGTGGAACACTGAAGCTTTCTTT
CDR3 protein: CASSCSGDNGWNTEAFF

V gene: TRBV30
CDR3 length: 15
clone size: -
J gene: TRBJ2-5
D gene: TRBD1
CDR3 DNA: TGTGCCTGGAGAGTCGACAGGGGTGGGTGGGAGACCCAGTACTTC
CDR3 protein: CAWRVDRGGWETQYF

V gene: TRBV6-6
CDR3 length: 14
clone size: -
J gene: TRBJ1-5
D gene: -
CDR3 DNA: TGTGCCAGCCTGGGAGGGTTTGACAATCAGCCCCGGCATTTT
CDR3 protein: CASLGGFDNQPRHF

V gene: TRBV6-2/TRBV6-3
CDR3 length: 13
clone size: -
J gene: TRBJ1-5
D gene: -
CDR3 DNA: TGTGTCAGCAGATACTCTTTCAATCAGCCCCAGCATTTT
CDR3 protein: CVSRYSFNQPQHF

V gene: TRBV4-3
CDR3 length: 17
clone size: -
J gene: TRBJ2-3
D gene: TRBD2
CDR3 DNA: TGCGCCAGCAGCCAAAGCTGGGCGGGAGCCTCCCCAGATACGCAGTATTTC
CDR3 protein: CASSQSWAGASPDTQYF

V gene: TRBV10-3
CDR3 length: 15
clone size: -
J gene: TRBJ2-5
D gene: -
CDR3 DNA: TGCGCCATCGGTGAGTCGGCTACCAGACAAGAGACCCAGTGCTTC
CDR3 protein: CAIGESATRQETQCF

V gene: TRBV10-1
CDR3 length: 13
clone size: -
J gene: TRBJ2-2
D gene: -
CDR3 DNA: TGCTTCAGCAGTGAACGAAACACTGGGGAGCTGTTTTTT
CDR3 protein: CFSSERNTGELFF

V gene: TRBV6-2/TRBV6-3
CDR3 length: 14
clone size: -
J gene: TRBJ2-5
D gene: TRBD1
CDR3 DNA: TGTGCCAGCAGCCCCGGGACAGCCTCCGAGACCCAGTATTTC
CDR3 protein: CASSPGTASETQYF

V gene: TRBV20-1
CDR3 length: 15
clone size: many
J gene: TRBJ1-2
D gene: TRBD1
CDR3 DNA: TGCAGTGCTAGAGATAGTAGACAGGGGGCTGCGGGCTACACCTTC
CDR3 protein: CSARDSRQGAAGYTF

V gene: TRBV12-3/TRBV12-4
CDR3 length: 13
clone size: -
J gene: TRBJ2-1
D gene: -
CDR3 DNA: TGTGGCAGCAGCACGGACTGGGGTAATGAGCAGTTCTTC
CDR3 protein: CGSSTDWGNEQFF

V gene: TRBV5-1
CDR3 length: 14
clone size: -
J gene: TRBJ2-5
D gene: -
CDR3 DNA: TGCGCCAGCAGCTTGGCCGCGATCCAAGAGACCCTGTACTTC
CDR3 protein: CASSLAAIQETLYF

V gene: TRBV11-2
CDR3 length: 18
clone size: -
J gene: TRBJ2-7
D gene: TRBD2
CDR3 DNA: TGTGCCAGTAGCTTATCCGTTGGAATAGCGGGAGGGAGGTACGAGCAGTACTTC
CDR3 protein: CASSLSVGIAGGRYEQYF

V gene: TRBV11-2
CDR3 length: 11
clone size: -
J gene: TRBJ1-3
D gene: TRBD1
CDR3 DNA: TGTGTCAGCAACCAGGGGACAGCCCTCTATTTT
CDR3 protein: CVSNQGTALYF

V gene: TRBV7-3
CDR3 length: 15
clone size: -
J gene: TRBJ2-3
D gene: -
CDR3 DNA: TGTGCCAGCAGCCCATATAAAGTCGGTACAGATACGCAGTATTTT
CDR3 protein: CASSPYKVGTDTQYF

V gene: TRBV29-1
CDR3 length: 12
clone size: -
J gene: TRBJ1-2
D gene: -
CDR3 DNA: TGCAGCATTGTACCCTGGGGCGGCGGCTTCACCTTC
CDR3 protein: CSIVPWGGGFTF

V gene: TRBV7-9
CDR3 length: 14
clone size: -
J gene: TRBJ1-4
D gene: TRBD1
CDR3 DNA: TGTGCCAGCAGCCCGGGACAGATTAATGAAAAACTGTTTTTT
CDR3 protein: CASSPGQINEKLFF

V gene: TRBV7-2
CDR3 length: 18
clone size: -
J gene: TRBJ2-3
D gene: TRBD2
CDR3 DNA: TGTGCCAGCAGCTTCCGGGGGGTTTCTAGCGGCACCACAGATACGCAGTATTTT
CDR3 protein: CASSFRGVSSGTTDTQYF

V gene: TRBV11-2
CDR3 length: 16
clone size: -
J gene: TRBJ2-1
D gene: TRBD2
CDR3 DNA: TGCGCCAGCAGCTTAAGCCTGGACGGGAGGTACGATGAGCAGTTCTTC
CDR3 protein: CASSLSLDGRYDEQFF

V gene: TRBV4-3
CDR3 length: 15
clone size: -
J gene: TRBJ2-7
D gene: -
CDR3 DNA: TGCGTCAGCAGCCAAGATCGGTGGACAGGGCGGGAGCAGTATTTC
CDR3 protein: CVSSQDRWTGREQYF

V gene: TRBV4-2
CDR3 length: 15
clone size: -
J gene: TRBJ1-2
D gene: -
CDR3 DNA: TGTGCTAGCAGCCAAGATGCAGGGCGCGAGCGTGGCTACACCTTC
CDR3 protein: CASSQDAGRERGYTF

V gene: TRBV30
CDR3 length: 15
clone size: -
J gene: TRBJ2-2
D gene: -
CDR3 DNA: TGTGCCTGGACCGGCAGCTGTGGGAGTACCGGGGAGCTGTTTTTT
CDR3 protein: CAWTGSCGSTGELFF

V gene: TRBV5-4
CDR3 length: 13
clone size: -
J gene: TRBJ1-2
D gene: -
CDR3 DNA: TGTGTCAGCAGCTCATTCCACAACTATGGTTACACCTTC
CDR3 protein: CVSSSFHNYGYTF

V gene: TRBV29-1
CDR3 length: 12
clone size: -
J gene: TRBJ2-1
D gene: TRBD2
CDR3 DNA: TGCAGCGCCGTGGGGTGGGAGGGTCGATCGTTCTTC
CDR3 protein: CSAVGWEGRSFF

V gene: TRBV6-1
CDR3 length: 14
clone size: -
J gene: TRBJ1-5
D gene: -
CDR3 DNA: TGTGCCAATATGGACGGGGGACGCAATCAGCCCCAGCATTTT
CDR3 protein: CANMDGGRNQPQHF

V gene: TRBV6-2/TRBV6-3
CDR3 length: 15
clone size: -
J gene: TRBJ2-5
D gene: -
CDR3 DNA: TGTGCCGGCAGCTCACCGGATCTTAGGTCGGAGACCCAGTACTTC
CDR3 protein: CAGSSPDLRSETQYF

V gene: TRBV4-3
CDR3 length: 20
clone size: -
J gene: TRBJ1-2
D gene: -
CDR3 DNA: TGCACCAGCAGCCAAGGCGGAGGAAGGGGCATGACCGCTACTAACTATGGCTACACCTTC
CDR3 protein: CTSSQGGGRGMTATNYGYTF

V gene: TRBV11-2
CDR3 length: 13
clone size: -
J gene: TRBJ1-2
D gene: TRBD1
CDR3 DNA: TGTGCCAGAACTCAGGGGGGGGGTGGAGGATACACCTTC
CDR3 protein: CARTQGGGGGYTF

V gene: TRBV11-3
CDR3 length: 15
clone size: once
J gene: TRBJ2-1
D gene: TRBD2
CDR3 DNA: TGTATCAGCAGCCGACTAGCGGGGGGGGGGTATGGGCAGTTCTTC
CDR3 protein: CISSRLAGGGYGQFF

V gene: TRBV29-1
CDR3 length: 15
clone size: -
J gene: TRBJ2-7
D gene: TRBD2
CDR3 DNA: TGCAGCATTGAATGGGGAGGGACTAGCGGGAGTAATCAGTACTTC
CDR3 protein: CSIEWGGTSGSNQYF

V gene: TRBV4-3
CDR3 length: 20
clone size: -
J gene: TRBJ1-2
D gene: -
CDR3 DNA: TGCATCAGCAGCCAAGGCGGAGGAAGGGGCAGGACCGCTACTAACTATGGCTACACCTTC
CDR3 protein: CISSQGGGRGRTATNYGYTF

V gene: TRBV6-5
CDR3 length: 16
clone size: few
J gene: TRBJ2-1
D gene: TRBD2
CDR3 DNA: TGTGCCAGCAGTTACGCCGGGACTAGTGGGACCGATGAGCAGTTCTTC
CDR3 protein: CASSYAGTSGTDEQFF